This entry lists 9 T cell receptor beta chains sequenced from one sample in a study of blood T cell repertoires in COVID-19. TCRdb's table, derived via immunoSEQ multiplex PCR, lists solely in-frame clones and lacks some. The data contain some 300,000 clones, over 75% of them singletons. The sequencing sample was made of PBMCs or T cells enriched from blood (not recorded which). The receptor source for this set is a woman aged 30 to 39 who had recovered from COVID-19.

This clone was picked up a small number of times. This sequence joins TRBV19 and TRBJ2-2; D is uncertain. The CDR3 totals 13 residues. The V end lost 3 bases, the J end lost 8 bases, and 10 bases lay between the germline ends. The V gene's germline CDR1 is LNHDA and CDR2 SQIVND (reference sequence). Written as DNA, the CDR3 is TGTGCCAGTAGTATTTCGTTATTTGGGGAGCTGTTTTTT. Protein product: CASSISLFGELFF.

The chain combines TRBV19 with TRBJ2-5, with 9 bases that match TRBD2. V shed 4 bases, J shed 1 base, and the junction held 7 bases outside the gene matches. Germline CDR1 reads LNHDA; CDR2 reads SQIVND (reference sequence). The CDR3 extends over 16 amino acids. The CDR3 is CASSKLGAGGQETQYF. In DNA form, the CDR3 reads TGTGCCAGTAGTAAACTCGGAGCGGGGGGCCAAGAGACCCAGTACTTC.

A few counts support this clone. This chain uses TRBV5-1 with TRBJ2-2; 9 positions agree with TRBD1. The CDR3 has 16 amino acids. The germline V gene has CDR1 SGHRS and CDR2 YFSETQ. V shed 0 bases, J shed 6 bases, and the junction held 6 bases outside the gene matches. As DNA, the CDR3 is TGCGCCAGCAGCTTGGCCGGGACAGGGTTTTCCGGGGAGCTGTTTTTT. Protein: CASSLAGTGFSGELFF.

The chain links TRBV5-1 to TRBJ1-4; 8 bases line up with TRBD1. Trimming cost V 0 bases and J 1 base; bases outside gene matches: 14. CDR3 size: 20 residues. Germline V gives CDR1 SGHRS, CDR2 YFSETQ. The CDR3 region is CASSLAIQGAGSRTNEKLFF. The CDR3, as DNA: TGCGCCAGCAGCTTGGCCATTCAGGGGGCAGGATCCAGAACTAATGAAAAACTGTTTTTT.

V is TRBV21-1 and J is TRBJ1-5; whether TRBD1, the table's D call, matches the DNA was not checked. TRBV21-1 is reported as a pseudogene. This CDR3 is 12 amino acids long. The CDR3 region has the DNA TGTGCCAGCATCCAGGGGGACCAGCCCCAGCATTTT. This encodes CASIQGDQPQHF.

This clone was counted a few times. The chain couples TRBV2 to TRBJ1-1; D is possibly TRBD1 (6 bases). Trimming pared 9 bases from V and 4 bases from J, leaving 18 bases between. The CDR3 totals 14 residues. Looked up from germline, CDR1 is SNHLY and CDR2 is FYNNEI. The DNA of the CDR3 is TGTGCCAGGGACGCGGGGGGCGCCGGCACTGAAGCTTTCTTT. Its protein product is CARDAGGAGTEAFF.

The V and J genes are TRBV2 and TRBJ2-5; 9 nucleotides match TRBD1. Trimming at V came to 6 bases and at J to 2 bases, leaving 4 bases not matched to a gene. Germline V gives CDR1 SNHLY, CDR2 FYNNEI. The CDR3 totals 14 residues. The CDR3 DNA is TGTGCCAGCAGGGGACAGGGAGGACAAGAGACCCAGTACTTC. Translated, it gives CASRGQGGQETQYF.

The chain carries TRBV5-6 and TRBJ1-1, with D possibly TRBD1 on 6 matching bases. Per germline, CDR1 SGHDT and CDR2 YYEEEE. V was trimmed by 3 bases and J by 2 bases, leaving 14 bases between them. The CDR3 runs to 15 residues. This CDR3 is CASSYFLGGNTEAFF. CDR3 nucleotides: TGTGCCAGCAGCTACTTCCTAGGGGGTAACACTGAAGCTTTCTTT.

V usage is TRBV5-1 and J usage is TRBJ2-1, with D maybe TRBD1 (5 bases). The CDR3 is made up of 17 amino acids. Germline CDR1 SGHRS, CDR2 YFSETQ. V lost 1 base and J 4 bases, leaving 18 bases between the germline ends. The CDR3 DNA is TGCGCCAGCAGCTTGAGAGGTCAGGGCACCCCTTACAATGAGCAGTTCTTC. It codes for CASSLRGQGTPYNEQFF.